The present entry profiles one T cell receptor beta chain with its context. The antigen is not known. The germline V gene encodes CDR1 SGDLS and CDR2 YYNGEE. CDR3 size: 16 residues. The V end was cut by 4 bases, the J end by 0 bases, with 11 bases between. These data come from a study of shared clonotypes between healthy human individuals. Study results and limitations: The study generally estimated greater richness for naive than memory subsets.

Clones were read by immunoSEQ multiplex PCR, and TCRdb kept only the in-frame ones, dropping some. Here the sample spans about 990,000 clones, 70% to 80% being singletons. The chain links TRBV9 to TRBJ2-6; D is uncertain. The sequenced sample consisted of memory CD4+ T cells from PBMCs. Noted subset: CD45RA-negative fraction. This receptor was identified in a man aged 18 to 29 in good health. Some clones in this sample may be carry-over from other donors' samples. CDR3: CASSPFQTSGANVLTF. In nucleotides, the CDR3 is TGTGCCAGCAGCCCATTCCAGACCTCTGGGGCCAACGTCCTGACTTTC.